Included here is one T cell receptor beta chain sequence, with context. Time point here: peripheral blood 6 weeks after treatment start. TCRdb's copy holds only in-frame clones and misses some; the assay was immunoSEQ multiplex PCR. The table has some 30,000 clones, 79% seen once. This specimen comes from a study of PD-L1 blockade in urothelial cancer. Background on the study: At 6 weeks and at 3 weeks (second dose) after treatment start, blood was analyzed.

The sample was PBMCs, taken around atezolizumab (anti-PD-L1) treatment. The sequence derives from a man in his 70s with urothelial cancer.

CDR3 sequence (DNA): TGTGCCAGCAGCCAAGTGCTAGCGGGGGTGCAGTATTTT. Translating it yields CASSQVLAGVQYF. This chain joins TRBV14 and TRBJ2-3, with 10 bases fitting TRBD2. The germline CDR1 and CDR2 sequences are SGHDN and FVKESK. The J segment lost 11 bases and the V segment lost 1 base, leaving 3 bases of the junction unmatched. CDR3 size: 13 residues. The entire variable domain, with the rest obtained from reference TRBV14 and TRBJ2-3, is as follows: EAGVTQFPSHSVIEKGQTVTLRCDPISGHDNLYWYRRVMGKEIKFLLHFVKESKQDESGMPNNRFLAERTGGTYSTLKVQPAELEDSGVYFCASSQVLAGVQYFGPGTRLTVL.